This T cell receptor (beta chain) came from a study of response to subunit inactivated influenza vaccine. From the RT-PCR reads, TCRdb called clonotypes with MiXCR, one entry per CDR3 protein. The table has about 300,000 distinct CDR3 sequences, just over 20% seen once. Overall study findings and caveats: The authors put forward the suggestion that each seasonal influenza vaccination may bring in only a limited number of new T cells.

Only a few counts were recorded for this clonotype. Its antigen is not identified. Looked up from germline, CDR1 is LGHNA and CDR2 is YSLEER. The V and J ends lost 4 bases and 7 bases, in that order; junction bases with no gene match: 8. The CDR3 sequence is 15 residues long. This specimen consisted of PBMCs from blood, obtained less than 22 months after vaccination. The chain joins TRBV4-3 to TRBJ2-4, with TRBD1 matching over 9 bases. The sequence came from a man between 50 and 70 years old who received an inactivated influenza vaccine. This chain's CDR3 is CASSPRTGDGNIQYF. CDR3 nucleotides: TGCGCCAGCAGCCCGAGGACAGGGGATGGGAACATTCAGTACTTC.